The 20 T cell receptor beta chains below all came from one sample that was sequenced in a study of shared clonotypes between healthy human individuals. Profiling relied on immunoSEQ multiplex PCR, and the TCRdb table lists in-frame clones only, not all of them. This table holds approximately 710,000 clones, 90% found once. The sequencing input was memory CD8+ T cells from PBMCs. The subset: CD45RO+ cells pooled with CCR7-negative TemRA cells. The receptors originated from a man younger than 35 in good health. Some clones in this sample may be carry-over from other donors' samples.

The genes are TRBV6-5 and TRBJ1-2; D is ambiguous. Germline values: CDR1 MNHEY, CDR2 SVGAGI. V was cut by 6 bases and J by 4 bases, with 12 bases left in between. This CDR3 has 13 residues. The CDR3 DNA reads TGTGCCAGCAGCCCCGGGCTCCCCTATGGCTACACCTTC. This gives the protein CASSPGLPYGYTF.

The rearrangement joins TRBV6-5 to TRBJ2-3, with D maybe TRBD2 (6 bases). Germline V gene lookup returns CDR1 MNHEY and CDR2 SVGAGI. The CDR3 is made up of 14 amino acids. The ends were cut back, 6 bases at V and 4 bases at J, with 14 bases in the middle. Here the CDR3 reads CASSLLREADTQYF. The CDR3 DNA sequence: TGTGCCAGCAGCCTACTTAGGGAGGCAGATACGCAGTATTTT.

This clone was found a few times. The chain joins TRBV7-9 to TRBJ1-3; the D is unclear. Germline V CDR1 and CDR2: SEHNR, FQNEAQ (reference sequence). V dropped 8 bases and J dropped 5 bases, with 13 bases sitting between them. This CDR3 is built from 13 residues. DNA of the CDR3: TGTGCCAGCTCTGGGCGAAAAAGAAACACCATATATTTT. Translating it yields CASSGRKRNTIYF.

V and J are TRBV29-1 and TRBJ2-1; TRBD2 aligns across 11 bases. V lost 1 base and J lost 4; bases outside the gene matches: 6. Looked up from germline, CDR1 is SQVTM and CDR2 is ANQGSEA. This CDR3 has 16 amino acids. The CDR3 sequence is CSVEAPTSGSYNEQFF. CDR3 bases: TGCAGCGTTGAAGCCCCTACTAGCGGGAGTTACAATGAGCAGTTCTTC.

The rearrangement uses TRBV4-2 and TRBJ2-1; 12 nucleotides match TRBD2. Germline V gene lookup returns CDR1 LGHNA and CDR2 YNFKEQ. This CDR3 has 16 residues. V dropped 4 bases and J dropped 5; count of bases not matched to a gene: 6. Here the CDR3 DNA reads TGTGCCAGCAGCCCTAGGACTAGCGGGAAACACAATGAGCAGTTCTTC. Residues: CASSPRTSGKHNEQFF.

Points on this clone: Relative to the germline gene, one junction end is altered; a read error may explain this. The chain carries TRBV28 and TRBJ1-2; 8 bases fit TRBD1. The CDR3 is 13 amino acids. The V gene's germline CDR1 is MDHEN and CDR2 SYDVKM. CDR3 DNA: TGTGCCAGCAGTTTAATATCGGGACAGGCCCTACGCTTC. Its protein product is CASSLISGQALRF.

The genes are TRBV7-9 and TRBJ2-1; maybe TRBD1 (7 bases). Trimming shortened V by 5 bases and J by 2 bases, and 13 bases separated the two germline ends. The CDR3 sequence is 15 residues long. CDR1 and CDR2 from the germline V gene are SEHNR and FQNEAQ (reference sequence). CDR3 sequence reads: CASSQGGVPYNEQFF. The CDR3 coding sequence is TGTGCCAGCAGCCAGGGGGGAGTACCCTACAATGAGCAGTTCTTC.

V usage is TRBV10-3 and J usage is TRBJ2-3; TRBD2 might be the D (6 bases). CDR3 size: 15 residues. V lost 10 bases and J 0 bases, leaving 17 bases between the germline ends. Germline V gene data show CDR1 as ENHRY and CDR2 as SYGVKD. CDR3: CATLGLSKSTDTQYF. CDR3 DNA: TGTGCCACCTTGGGACTGTCCAAAAGCACAGATACGCAGTATTTT.

DNA for the CDR3: TGTGCCAGCAGCTTAGTTAATACGCACACTGAAGCTTTCTTT. It is translated as CASSLVNTHTEAFF. The chain couples TRBV5-6 to TRBJ1-1; D gene unclear. The germline V gene has CDR1 SGHDT and CDR2 YYEEEE. The V end lost 2 bases, the J end lost 3 bases, and 11 bases lay between the germline ends. The CDR3 sequence is 14 residues long.

The chain employs TRBV4-3 and TRBJ2-7; possibly TRBD1 or TRBD2 for D (5 bases each). The CDR3 is 15 amino acids. Trimming cost V 4 bases and J 0 bases, with 13 bases left between them. Germline V lookup: CDR1 LGHNA, CDR2 YSLEER. CDR3 amino acids: CASSLDKGSSYEQYF. In nucleotides, the CDR3 is TGCGCCAGCAGCCTCGACAAGGGGAGCTCCTACGAGCAGTACTTC.

There are a few counts of this clone. The J gene is TRBJ1-1, the V gene TRBV7-9, with D tentatively TRBD1 (5 bases). Trimming removed 11 bases from V and 6 bases from J, with 13 bases in between. CDR1 and CDR2 from the germline V gene are SEHNR and FQNEAQ (reference sequence). The CDR3 is made up of 11 amino acids. The chain's CDR3 is CACLGDAEAFF. The CDR3 nucleotides are TGTGCCTGTTTAGGGGACGCTGAAGCTTTCTTT.

The chain combines TRBV11-2 with TRBJ2-7; perhaps TRBD2 as D (5 bases). V was shortened by 4 bases and J by 3 bases, with 10 bases between the two germline ends. The CDR3 runs to 13 residues. CDR1 is SGHAT, CDR2 FQNNGV, per germline. The CDR3 region has the DNA TGTGCCAGCAGCTCCTCGGGAAACTACGAGCAGTACTTC. This translates into CASSSSGNYEQYF. Full variable domain (remainder filled in from reference TRBV11-2 and TRBJ2-7): EAGVAQSPRYKIIEKRQSVAFWCNPISGHATLYWYQQILGQGPKLLIQFQNNGVVDDSQLPKDRFSAERLKGVDSTLKIQPAKLEDSAVYLCASSSSGNYEQYFGPGTRLTVT.

Written as DNA, the CDR3 is TGTGCCTGGAGATACACTCCTAGCGGCCCTCCCTACGAGCAGTACTTC. This sequence encodes CAWRYTPSGPPYEQYF. This sequence joins TRBV30 and TRBJ2-7; TRBD2 agrees at 7 bases. CDR3 length equals 16 residues. Per the germline V gene, CDR1 is GTSNPN and CDR2 is SVGIG (reference sequence). Trimming cost V 3 bases and J 2 bases; bases outside gene matches: 13.

The chain combines TRBV5-8 with TRBJ2-5; possibly TRBD1 or TRBD2 for D (7 bases each). V was cut by 5 bases and J by 5 bases, with 13 bases left in between. The germline gives CDR1 SGHTS, CDR2 YDEGEE. The CDR3 covers 13 residues. In DNA, the CDR3 is TGTGCCAGCAGGCAGGGGGGGATTGAGACCCAGTACTTC. It codes for CASRQGGIETQYF.

The chain recombines TRBV28 with TRBJ2-7; the D call may be TRBD1 or TRBD2 (5 bases each). Trimming removed 7 bases at V and 1 base at J, with 8 bases between. This CDR3 contains 12 residues. Germline lookup yields CDR1 MDHEN and CDR2 SYDVKM. This CDR3 is CASKGPSYEQYF. For the CDR3, the DNA is TGTGCCAGCAAGGGACCTTCCTACGAGCAGTACTTC.

The chain has TRBV6-1 and TRBJ2-7, with 7 bases matching TRBD2. Germline V gene lookup returns CDR1 MNHNS and CDR2 SASEGT. The trim removed 2 bases at V and 1 base at J, leaving 5 bases unmatched. This CDR3 region has 15 residues. The CDR3 region has the DNA TGTGCCAGCAGTGAATTTCGGGGGGTTTCCTACGAGCAGTACTTC. Residues: CASSEFRGVSYEQYF.

This clone was counted a single time. The CDR3 protein is CASSLGASNEQFF. DNA for the CDR3: TGTGCCAGCAGCTTAGGGGCCAGCAATGAGCAGTTCTTC. The chain joins TRBV7-9 to TRBJ2-1; D uncertain. The CDR3 loop spans 13 amino acids. The germline gives CDR1 SEHNR, CDR2 FQNEAQ (reference sequence). V gave up 1 base and J gave up 6 bases, with 7 bases separating them.

V gene TRBV9 combines with J gene TRBJ2-7; the D gene is possibly TRBD2 (5 bases). Deletions cut 2 bases from V and 5 bases from J, with 17 bases between. The CDR3 covers 15 residues. Germline CDR1 reads SGDLS; CDR2 reads YYNGEE. The CDR3 DNA follows: TGTGCCAGCAGCGTGCAAGGACTCCTCTGGGACGAGCAGTACTTC. This encodes CASSVQGLLWDEQYF.

J is TRBJ2-1 and V is TRBV4-1; either TRBD1 or TRBD2 may supply D (5 bases each). V lost 4 bases and J 5 bases, leaving 9 bases between the germline ends. The CDR3 sequence is 13 residues long. The V gene's germline CDR1 is MGHRA and CDR2 YSYEKL. The CDR3 loop is CASSPRGNNEQFF. The CDR3 nucleotides read TGCGCCAGCAGCCCCCGGGGCAACAATGAGCAGTTCTTC.

CDR3 loop: CASSFFADSNQPQHF. CDR3 sequence (DNA): TGTGCCAGCAGTTTCTTCGCTGATAGCAATCAGCCCCAGCATTTT. This sequence joins TRBV27 and TRBJ1-5; D uncertain. V was pared by 3 bases and J by 0 bases, with 9 bases between. This CDR3 is built from 15 residues. CDR1 MNHEY and CDR2 SMNVEV come from the germline V gene (reference sequence).